This T cell receptor beta chain was captured in a study of blood T cell repertoires in COVID-19. Study details: In each case, the material was cDNA or gDNA derived from T cells, B-cell-depleted T cells, or PBMCs.

The V and J ends lost 2 bases and 1 base respectively, with 6 bases between them. From germline, CDR1 is KGHSH and CDR2 LQKENI. This CDR3 has 13 residues. Clones were sequenced by immunoSEQ multiplex PCR, and TCRdb holds only the in-frame ones, with some missing. Among almost 200,000 clones listed, around 90% were seen once. Recovery among Cohort 3 donors was established by two negative PCRs, clearance, or symptom resolution. The material sequenced was PBMCs or T cells enriched from blood (not recorded which). The TCR was taken from a woman between 18 and 29 years old who had recovered from COVID-19. The chain joins TRBV18 to TRBJ2-7; D gene uncertain. The CDR3 nucleotides read TGTGCCAGCTCACCAGAGGCTTCCTACGAGCAGTACTTC. Translating gives CASSPEASYEQYF. The full variable domain, completed using reference TRBV18 and TRBJ2-7, is NAGVMQNPRHLVRRRGQEARLRCSPMKGHSHVYWYRQLPEEGLKFMVYLQKENIIDESGMPKERFSAEFPKEGPSILRIQQVVRGDSAAYFCASSPEASYEQYFGPGTRLTVT.